Sequencing of this TCR beta chain was carried out in a study of blood T cell repertoires in COVID-19. Looking at the study overall: Donors in the United States, Italy and Spain gave samples during acute or convalescent COVID-19.

The CDR3 is 14 residues long. Trimming shortened V by 0 bases and J by 4 bases, and 9 bases separated the two germline ends. Per germline, CDR1 SGHDT and CDR2 YYEEEE. In the source study's methods: Estimation of nucleated cell counts was performed using reference gene primer amplification. Sequenced by immunoSEQ multiplex PCR; TCRdb stores in-frame clones only, minus some. Clone size and the V and J calls come from that table; the DNA yielded D and trimming. The table records about 220,000 clones, roughly 87% of them present only once. This clone was observed once. The sample was peripheral blood. The sequence was obtained from a man aged 35 to 55 with active or convalescent COVID-19. The chain has TRBV5-6 and TRBJ2-3; D call uncertain. The CDR3 region is CASSLDLVADTQYF. The CDR3 nucleotides are TGTGCCAGCAGCTTGGACCTTGTAGCAGATACGCAGTATTTT.